These 18 T cell receptor beta chains share one sample of origin, sequenced in a study of blood T cell repertoires in COVID-19. Here immunoSEQ multiplex PCR was the method, and the copy in TCRdb shows in-frame clones only, minus some. Among around 150,000 clones, 86% were seen once, and the ten largest hold around 8.2%. Source material: peripheral blood. The receptors originated from a man between 60 and 75 years old with acute or convalescent COVID-19.

V usage is TRBV11-3 and J usage is TRBJ2-7, with 8 bases matching TRBD1. Trimming cost V 6 bases and J 4 bases; bases outside gene matches: 8. Per the germline V gene, CDR1 is SGHNT and CDR2 is YENEEA. This CDR3 contains 14 residues. As DNA, the CDR3 is TGTGCCAGCAGAACAGGGGGTCAGTCGTACGAGCAGTACTTC. This gives the protein CASRTGGQSYEQYF.

This sequence joins TRBV19 and TRBJ2-2, with D possibly being TRBD1 (5 bases). Trimming pared 8 bases from V and 4 bases from J, leaving 11 bases between. Germline V CDR1 and CDR2: LNHDA, SQIVND (reference sequence). CDR3 length: 13 residues. Here the CDR3 reads CASLTVRTGELFF. The CDR3 DNA sequence: TGTGCCAGTTTGACAGTGCGCACCGGGGAGCTGTTTTTT.

This chain links TRBV6-6 with TRBJ2-7; 7 nucleotides line up with TRBD1. CDR1 and CDR2 from the germline V gene are MNHNY and SVGAGI (reference sequence). The CDR3 is made up of 15 amino acids. J lost 2 bases, V lost 7 bases, and 11 bases had no gene match. CDR3 sequence (DNA): TGTGCCAGCAAAGAACCGGGACAGAGTACCTACGAGCAGTACTTC. This encodes CASKEPGQSTYEQYF.

This clone has more than one count but fewer than ten. The gene calls are TRBV6-2 or TRBV6-3 and TRBJ1-5, with D possibly matching TRBD1 (5 bases). CDR1 MNHEY and CDR2 SVGEGT come from the germline V gene. The length of the CDR3 is 14 residues. V gave up 0 bases and J gave up 2 bases, with 5 bases separating them. CDR3: CASSYSTGNQPQHF. CDR3 bases: TGTGCCAGCAGTTACTCGACAGGCAATCAGCCCCAGCATTTT.

V and J are TRBV14 and TRBJ1-1; no definite D call. The CDR3 covers 13 residues. Germline CDR1 and CDR2: SGHDN and FVKESK. Trimming left V 4 bases short and J 0 bases short, with 6 bases between. CDR3 sequence reads: CASSPGMNTEAFF. The CDR3 bases are TGTGCCAGCAGCCCCGGGATGAACACTGAAGCTTTCTTT. The whole variable domain, filled in from reference TRBV14 and TRBJ1-1, reads EAGVTQFPSHSVIEKGQTVTLRCDPISGHDNLYWYRRVMGKEIKFLLHFVKESKQDESGMPNNRFLAERTGGTYSTLKVQPAELEDSGVYFCASSPGMNTEAFFGQGTRLTVV.

This clone was recorded only once. This chain uses TRBV10-3 with TRBJ1-5; 7 nucleotides line up with TRBD1. The V gene end was trimmed by 7 bases and the J gene end by 4 bases; junction bases not matched to a gene: 4. This CDR3 has 13 amino acids. Germline-derived CDR1 and CDR2 are ENHRY and SYGVKD. The CDR3 DNA reads TGTGCCATCAAAGACAGGGCTAATCAGCCCCAGCATTTT. It codes for CAIKDRANQPQHF.

The V gene is TRBV28, the J gene TRBJ2-7; maybe TRBD2 (6 bases). The CDR3 runs to 15 residues. V lost 7 bases and J 4 bases, leaving 20 bases between the germline ends. Germline V gene sequence: CDR1 MDHEN, CDR2 SYDVKM. The DNA of the CDR3 is TGTGCCAGCACTAGAACTCTACCGGGAGTATACGAGCAGTACTTC. Protein product: CASTRTLPGVYEQYF.

This clone was counted only a few times. J is TRBJ1-1 and V is TRBV5-1, with a tentative D call TRBD1 (5 bases). V dropped 1 base and J dropped 4 bases, with 20 bases sitting between them. Germline loops: CDR1 SGHRS, CDR2 YFSETQ. The CDR3 is made up of 17 amino acids. For the CDR3, the DNA is TGCGCCAGCAGCTTGATTGACAGTGGACGGCCGGGCACTGAAGCTTTCTTT. Its protein is CASSLIDSGRPGTEAFF.

The rearrangement links TRBV5-1 to TRBJ2-3, with a weak D call TRBD1 (5 bases). Germline assignment: CDR1 SGHRS and CDR2 YFSETQ. Trimming removed 4 bases from V and 1 base from J, with 7 bases in between. CDR3 length: 13 amino acids. The CDR3 region has the DNA TGCGCCAGCAGCCCGACAGGCACAGATACGCAGTATTTT. Residues: CASSPTGTDTQYF.

In DNA, the CDR3 is TGTGCCAGCTCACCAGCCGGACAGGGTATCCACACCTTC. Translated, it gives CASSPAGQGIHTF. The chain recombines TRBV18 with TRBJ1-2, with 8 bases identical to TRBD1. There are 13 residues in the CDR3. V was clipped by 2 bases and J by 12 bases; unmatched bases: 8. CDR1 and CDR2 from the germline V gene are KGHSH and LQKENI. Full variable domain (missing parts from reference TRBV18 and TRBJ1-2): NAGVMQNPRHLVRRRGQEARLRCSPMKGHSHVYWYRQLPEEGLKFMVYLQKENIIDESGMPKERFSAEFPKEGPSILRIQQVVRGDSAAYFCASSPAGQGIHTFGSGTRLTVV.

The chain has TRBV28 and TRBJ2-7, with 7 positions matching TRBD2. This CDR3 region has 15 residues. Germline V CDR1 and CDR2: MDHEN, SYDVKM. The junction had 11 bases not matched to a gene; V was cut back by 2 bases and J by 7 bases. In nucleotides, the CDR3 is TGTGCCAGCAGTTTACACGGGGGGAATTGGCGAGAGCAGTACTTC. This encodes CASSLHGGNWREQYF.

The chain links TRBV5-1 to TRBJ2-2; the D is unclear. The CDR3 spans 14 residues. Germline CDR1 is SGHRS and CDR2 is YFSETQ. V lost 0 bases and J 1 base, leaving 4 bases between the germline ends. The CDR3 sequence is CASSLAGNTGELFF. CDR3 DNA sequence: TGCGCCAGCAGCTTGGCAGGGAACACCGGGGAGCTGTTTTTT.

The chain uses TRBV6-5 and TRBJ1-2, with D tentatively TRBD1 (6 bases). The germline V gene has CDR1 MNHEY and CDR2 SVGAGI. The CDR3 contains 13 residues. The V and J ends lost 5 bases and 3 bases respectively, with 10 bases between them. In nucleotides, the CDR3 is TGTGCCAGCAGTCGTCCAGGGGACTATGGCTACACCTTC. This translates into CASSRPGDYGYTF.

The chain has TRBV18 and TRBJ2-7; possibly TRBD1 for D (6 bases). This CDR3 has 15 amino acids. V lost 2 bases, J lost 3 bases, and 14 bases lay in between. Looked up from germline, CDR1 is KGHSH and CDR2 is LQKENI. The CDR3 DNA sequence: TGTGCCAGCTCACCAACAGGGCAGTTCATCTACGAGCAGTACTTC. Translation: CASSPTGQFIYEQYF.

The chain combines TRBV7-8 with TRBJ1-1, with D possibly TRBD1 on 5 matching bases. The V gene lost 0 bases and the J gene lost 6 bases, with 14 bases spanning the gap. Per germline, CDR1 SGHVS and CDR2 FQNEAQ. The CDR3 has 15 residues. Written as DNA, the CDR3 is TGTGCCAGCAGCTTAGCGGGACTCCTAGGGGCTGAAGCTTTCTTT. As protein: CASSLAGLLGAEAFF.

This rearrangement joins TRBV9 to TRBJ1-2; TRBD1 is a possible D gene (6 bases). Per the germline V gene, CDR1 is SGDLS and CDR2 is YYNGEE. The V end lost 2 bases, the J end lost 2 bases, and 16 bases lay between the germline ends. The CDR3 length is 16 residues. CDR3: CASSVGAEAYNYGYTF. In DNA, the CDR3 is TGTGCCAGCAGCGTGGGGGCGGAGGCCTACAACTATGGCTACACCTTC.

The genes are TRBV6-5 and TRBJ1-4, with TRBD1 as a possible D gene (6 bases). The CDR3 totals 16 residues. Trimming took off 2 bases at V and 1 base at J, with 11 bases between the two ends. Germline assignment: CDR1 MNHEY and CDR2 SVGAGI. This chain's CDR3 is CASSYGRGLTNEKLFF. The CDR3 DNA reads as TGTGCCAGCAGTTACGGCAGGGGCCTAACTAATGAAAAACTGTTTTTT.

J is TRBJ1-1 and V is TRBV12-3 or TRBV12-4; no firm D call. The CDR3 has 13 amino acids. Trimming removed 4 bases at V and 6 bases at J, with 12 bases between. CDR3 sequence: CASSYPGVPEAFF. In nucleotides, the CDR3 is TGTGCCAGCAGTTACCCGGGAGTACCTGAAGCTTTCTTT.